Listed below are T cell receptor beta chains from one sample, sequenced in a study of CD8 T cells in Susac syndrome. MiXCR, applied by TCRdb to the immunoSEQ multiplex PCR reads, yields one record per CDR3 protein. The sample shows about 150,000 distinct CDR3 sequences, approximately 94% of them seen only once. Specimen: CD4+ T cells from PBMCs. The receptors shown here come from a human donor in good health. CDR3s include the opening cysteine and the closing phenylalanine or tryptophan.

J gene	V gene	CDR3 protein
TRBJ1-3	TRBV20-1	CSASLSGNTIYF
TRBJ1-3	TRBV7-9	CASSSEGNTIYF
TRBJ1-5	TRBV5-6	CASSSTVSSGQPQHF
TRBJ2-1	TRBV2	CASNLAGEQFF
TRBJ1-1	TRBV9	CASSVEKGAGTLFLNTEAFF
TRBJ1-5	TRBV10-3	CAISPDGSNQPQHF
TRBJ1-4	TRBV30	CACPGTGAPINEKLFF
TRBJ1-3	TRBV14	CASSQVTGPSGNTIYF
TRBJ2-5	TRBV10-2	CASSPPGDPSAQYF
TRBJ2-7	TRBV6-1	CASSASSGQGLYEQYF
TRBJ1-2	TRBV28	CASSPRNYGYTF
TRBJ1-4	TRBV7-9	CASSPTQGWGEKLFF
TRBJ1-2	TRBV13	CASGRSRDSRIGGYTF
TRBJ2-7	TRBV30	CASTGPAYEQYF
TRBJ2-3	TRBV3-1	CASSQGDRAQDTQYF
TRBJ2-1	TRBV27	CASSIATTYNEQFF
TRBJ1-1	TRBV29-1	CSVADTTEAFF
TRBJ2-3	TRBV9	CASSVGRTDTQYF
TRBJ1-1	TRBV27	CASSFGGRDQILRDTEAFF
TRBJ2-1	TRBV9	CASSVGARTGGPSYNEQFF
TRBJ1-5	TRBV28	CASSSLGNQPQHF
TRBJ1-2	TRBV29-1	CSVERQGILYGYTF
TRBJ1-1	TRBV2	CASSEQTLGTEAFF
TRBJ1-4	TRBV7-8	CASSLAVATNEKLFF
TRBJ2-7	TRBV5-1	CASSLTGNEQYF
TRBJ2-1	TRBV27	CASSFRRLAGGNNEQFF
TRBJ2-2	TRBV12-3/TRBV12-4	CASSVAGPVTLTGELFF
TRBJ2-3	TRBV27	CASSSTRLAVPNTDTQYF
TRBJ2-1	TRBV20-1	CSASGGTSGRHNEQFF
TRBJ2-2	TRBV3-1	CASSQASGANTGELFF
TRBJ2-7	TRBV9	CASSRGSSGHEQYF
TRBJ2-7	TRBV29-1	CSVGRDSYEQYF
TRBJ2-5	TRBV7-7	CASTLVGPLGTQYF
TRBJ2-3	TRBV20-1	CSAMKTGTSGITDTQYF
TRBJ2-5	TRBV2	CASSGGLAGTSYF
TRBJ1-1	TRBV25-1	CASSAARGQNTEAFF